What follows are 24 T cell receptor beta chains derived from one specimen sequenced in a study of blood T cell repertoires in COVID-19 (dated by TCRdb to the early 2020s). Library preparation employed the immunoSEQ multiplex PCR assay. TCRdb retrieved this table from immuneACCESS and kept in-frame rearrangements only. Not all clones are present; in checked studies, unresolved V genes account for under half, and no reason is known for the remainder. This sample has approximately 170,000 clones in its table, and around 81% of those were observed once. Clones ranked in the top ten supply 10% to 15% of the sample. Specimen: peripheral blood. All receptors come from a man between 65 and 85 years old who had recovered from COVID-19.

This clone has just a few counts. The chain is built from TRBV5-1 and TRBJ1-2; D remains ambiguous. From germline, CDR1 is SGHRS and CDR2 YFSETQ. The ends were cut back, 2 bases at V and 2 bases at J, with 10 bases in the middle. The CDR3 covers 14 residues. The CDR3 coding sequence is TGCGCCAGCAGCTTCGAGGGTCCAAACTATGGCTACACCTTC. Translation gives CASSFEGPNYGYTF.

The table lists this clone with a count of one. The chain has TRBV11-1 and TRBJ2-1, with D unresolved. Germline CDR1 and CDR2: SGHAT and FQDESV (reference sequence). This CDR3 spans 13 amino acids. V was shortened by 6 bases and J by 0 bases, with 6 bases between the two germline ends. The CDR3 DNA sequence: TGTGCCAGCAGACAAAGCTCCTACAATGAGCAGTTCTTC. Its protein is CASRQSSYNEQFF.

This clone came up once. The rearrangement joins TRBV19 to TRBJ1-4, with no clear D. The V and J ends lost 3 bases and 7 bases respectively, with 3 bases between them. The CDR3 runs 11 residues. The germline gives CDR1 LNHDA, CDR2 SQIVND (reference sequence). The CDR3 DNA is TGTGCCAGTAGTATCGGTGAAAAACTGTTTTTT. Protein sequence: CASSIGEKLFF.

The chain employs TRBV7-9 and TRBJ1-4, with 7 bases aligning to TRBD1. The CDR3 covers 14 residues. Trimming removed 5 bases from V and 2 bases from J; junction bases left unmatched: 2. In germline, CDR1 is SEHNR, CDR2 FQNEAQ (reference sequence). The CDR3 spells CASSPDRTNEKLFF. In DNA form, the CDR3 reads TGTGCCAGCAGCCCGGACAGGACTAATGAAAAACTGTTTTTT.

V is TRBV2 and J is TRBJ2-1, with D possibly TRBD2 on 5 matching bases. Germline V gene sequence: CDR1 SNHLY, CDR2 FYNNEI. The germline V and J ends were trimmed by 6 bases and 2 bases, with 11 bases remaining between them. The CDR3 runs to 14 residues. CDR3 coding DNA: TGTGCCAGCAGCGCAGCGGCCGCCTACAATGAGCAGTTCTTC. It translates to CASSAAAAYNEQFF.

This clone has a single count. The J gene is TRBJ2-7, the V gene TRBV11-2, with D perhaps matching TRBD2 (5 bases). CDR3 length: 12 amino acids. Trimming left V 5 bases short and J 2 bases short, with 7 bases between. CDR1 is SGHAT, CDR2 FQNNGV, per germline. Here the CDR3 reads CASSGRAYEQYF. The DNA for the CDR3 is TGTGCCAGCAGCGGGAGAGCCTACGAGCAGTACTTC.

The gene calls are TRBV7-2 and TRBJ2-5; TRBD2 matches at 8 bases. This CDR3 spans 15 amino acids. Unmatched junction bases numbered 9, after V lost 5 bases and J lost 4 bases. Germline CDR1 and CDR2: SGHTA and FQGNSA. CDR3 protein: CASSPWGTSAETQYF. In nucleotides, the CDR3 is TGTGCCAGCAGCCCTTGGGGGACTAGTGCAGAGACCCAGTACTTC.

The chain is built from TRBV6-2 or TRBV6-3 and TRBJ1-2, with 7 bases aligning to TRBD1. V lost 5 bases and J lost 4; bases outside the gene matches: 1. Germline V gene sequence: CDR1 MNHEY, CDR2 SVGEGT. The CDR3 is 12 amino acids. Here the CDR3 DNA reads TGTGCCAGCAGTGACAGGGCCTATGGCTACACCTTC. It specifies CASSDRAYGYTF.

The rearrangement links TRBV5-8 to TRBJ2-3; 13 nucleotides agree with TRBD2. This CDR3 region has 14 residues. Trimming cost V 5 bases and J 6 bases; bases outside gene matches: 3. Germline lookup yields CDR1 SGHTS and CDR2 YDEGEE. Written as DNA, the CDR3 is TGTGCCAGCAGTGGACTAGCGGGAGCCGATACGCAGTATTTT. It specifies CASSGLAGADTQYF.

This chain links TRBV2 with TRBJ2-1, with 14 bases that match TRBD2. Germline CDR1 is SNHLY and CDR2 is FYNNEI. CDR3 length: 16 amino acids. J was trimmed by 7 bases and V by 6 bases; bases with no gene match: 8. This chain's CDR3 is CASREGLAGAENEQFF. CDR3 DNA sequence: TGTGCCAGCAGGGAGGGACTAGCGGGAGCCGAGAATGAGCAGTTCTTC. The full variable domain, in which reference TRBV2 and TRBJ2-1 provide the parts outside the CDR3, is EPEVTQTPSHQVTQMGQEVILRCVPISNHLYFYWYRQILGQKVEFLVSFYNNEISEKSEIFDDQFSVERPDGSNFTLKIRSTKLEDSAMYFCASREGLAGAENEQFFGPGTRLTVL.

The J gene is TRBJ2-2, the V gene TRBV7-9, with D possibly matching TRBD2 (7 bases). Trimming cost V 4 bases and J 4 bases, with 19 bases left between them. In germline, CDR1 is SEHNR, CDR2 FQNEAQ (reference sequence). This CDR3 region has 17 residues. The chain's CDR3 is CASSSSGRGQGTGELFF. In DNA, the CDR3 is TGTGCCAGCAGCTCTAGCGGCCGGGGGCAGGGCACCGGGGAGCTGTTTTTT.

The CDR3 DNA sequence: TGTGCCAGCGGGCAAGGACAGTGGCAAGAAAAACTGTTTTTT. Its translation: CASGQGQWQEKLFF. The V and J genes are TRBV7-2 and TRBJ1-4, with D perhaps TRBD1 (6 bases). Per germline, CDR1 SGHTA and CDR2 FQGNSA. With 8 bases removed from V and 8 bases from J, the gap between germline ends came to 18 bases. The length of the CDR3 is 14 residues.

This clone came up once. This chain connects TRBV7-9 to TRBJ2-5; 9 positions agree with TRBD2. CDR1 is SEHNR, CDR2 FQNEAQ, per germline (reference sequence). With V trimmed by 5 bases and J by 4 bases, 8 bases remained unmatched. There are 15 residues in the CDR3. The DNA for the CDR3 is TGTGCCAGCAGCCGCAGACTAGCGGCTCGAGAGACCCAGTACTTC. Translating gives CASSRRLAARETQYF.

This chain links TRBV6-1 with TRBJ2-7; 7 positions agree with TRBD2. Germline V gives CDR1 MNHNS, CDR2 SASEGT. The ends lost 3 bases at V and 3 bases at J; junction bases unmatched: 5. This CDR3 is 14 amino acids long. CDR3 coding DNA: TGTGCCAGCAGTGATCAGCGGGGAAGCTACGAGCAGTACTTC. Encoded protein: CASSDQRGSYEQYF.

The chain has TRBV6-1 and TRBJ2-7, with D possibly TRBD1 on 5 matching bases. V dropped 0 bases and J dropped 9 bases, with 21 bases sitting between them. The germline V gene has CDR1 MNHNS and CDR2 SASEGT. This CDR3 contains 16 residues. In DNA form, the CDR3 reads TGTGCCAGCAGTGAAGCGAGATTCGACAGAAAAAGAGGGCAGTACTTC. Translation: CASSEARFDRKRGQYF.

The V and J genes are TRBV4-2 and TRBJ2-7, with 12 bases identical to TRBD2. Germline V gene data show CDR1 as LGHNA and CDR2 as YNFKEQ. V lost 2 bases to trimming and J lost 4 bases; unmatched junction nucleotides: 12. This CDR3 has 18 residues. The CDR3 nucleotides read TGTGCCAGCAGCCAACGGACTAGCGGGAATACCGGCCTTTACGAGCAGTACTTC. It yields the protein CASSQRTSGNTGLYEQYF.

The chain has TRBV30 and TRBJ2-3; 9 bases align to TRBD2. The J segment lost 4 bases and the V segment lost 3 bases, leaving 8 bases of the junction unmatched. CDR1 is GTSNPN and CDR2 is SVGIG in the germline V gene (reference sequence). The CDR3 runs to 15 residues. DNA of the CDR3: TGTGCCTGGAGGGACGTGGCGGGAGGGTCAGATACGCAGTATTTT. Its protein product is CAWRDVAGGSDTQYF.

In its sample, this clone was seen many times. This chain connects TRBV7-8 to TRBJ1-6; possible D gene TRBD1, 5 bases. CDR3 length equals 16 residues. Between the trimmed V and J ends, which lost 2 bases and 7 bases, there was a span of 15 bases. Germline V lookup: CDR1 SGHVS, CDR2 FQNEAQ. CDR3 residues: CASSLWAGLQNSPLHF. As DNA, the CDR3 is TGTGCCAGCAGCTTATGGGCAGGGCTTCAGAATTCACCCCTCCACTTT. Full variable domain (rest looked up from reference TRBV7-8 and TRBJ1-6): GAGVSQSPRYKVAKRGQDVALRCDPISGHVSLFWYQQALGQGPEFLTYFQNEAQLDKSGLPSDRFFAERPEGSVSTLKIQRTQQEDSAVYLCASSLWAGLQNSPLHFGNGTRLTVT.

The chain joins TRBV3-1 (or the pseudogene TRBV3-2) to TRBJ2-6, with D uncertain. Trimming took off 4 bases at V and 1 base at J, with 8 bases between the two ends. Germline V gene sequence: CDR1 LGHDT, CDR2 YNNKEL (reference sequence). The CDR3 totals 15 residues. Written as DNA, the CDR3 is TGTGCCAGCAGCCGAGCCCCGTCTGGGGCCAACGTCCTGACTTTC. Translating it yields CASSRAPSGANVLTF.

The V gene is TRBV28, the J gene TRBJ1-3, with a tentative D call TRBD1 (5 bases). V was cut by 2 bases and J by 0 bases, with 8 bases left in between. This CDR3 is built from 15 residues. The germline V gene has CDR1 MDHEN and CDR2 SYDVKM. As DNA, the CDR3 is TGTGCCAGCAGTTTAACTGGACACTCTGGAAACACCATATATTTT. Translated: CASSLTGHSGNTIYF.

The chain links TRBV29-1 to TRBJ2-1; D uncertain. V lost 1 base to trimming and J lost 7 bases, with 14 bases between them. The CDR3 runs to 14 residues. The germline gives CDR1 SQVTM, CDR2 ANQGSEA. This CDR3 reads CSVEGRSPGNEQFF. CDR3 in DNA: TGCAGCGTTGAAGGGCGGTCTCCTGGGAATGAGCAGTTCTTC.

The chain links TRBV11-2 to TRBJ2-1, with D possibly matching TRBD1 (5 bases). Trimming pared 1 base from V and 1 base from J, leaving 11 bases between. Per germline, CDR1 SGHAT and CDR2 FQNNGV. The CDR3 is 16 amino acids. Here the CDR3 DNA reads TGTGCCAGCAGCTTAGCCTCAGGGCTTTCCTACAATGAGCAGTTCTTC. Amino acids: CASSLASGLSYNEQFF.

The chain couples TRBV5-1 to TRBJ2-1; 11 bases line up with TRBD2. The germline CDR1 and CDR2 sequences are SGHRS and YFSETQ. V trimming: 4 bases; J trimming: 4 bases; junction bases outside the gene matches: 10. CDR3 length equals 17 residues. The CDR3 here is CASSVGTSGSSYNEQFF. Here the CDR3 DNA reads TGCGCCAGCAGCGTTGGGACTAGCGGTAGTTCTTACAATGAGCAGTTCTTC.

This chain joins TRBV9 and TRBJ2-2; 14 bases map to TRBD2. The length of the CDR3 is 19 residues. Germline CDR1 and CDR2: SGDLS and YYNGEE. The trim removed 0 bases at V and 6 bases at J, leaving 10 bases unmatched. CDR3 region: CASSVGLGGLAGVAGELFF. Written as DNA, the CDR3 is TGTGCCAGCAGCGTAGGATTAGGGGGACTAGCGGGAGTAGCCGGGGAGCTGTTTTTT. Supplemented by reference TRBV9 and TRBJ2-2, the full variable domain reads DSGVTQTPKHLITATGQRVTLRCSPRSGDLSVYWYQQSLDQGLQFLIQYYNGEERAKGNILERFSAQQFPDLHSELNLSSLELGDSALYFCASSVGLGGLAGVAGELFFGEGSRLTVL.